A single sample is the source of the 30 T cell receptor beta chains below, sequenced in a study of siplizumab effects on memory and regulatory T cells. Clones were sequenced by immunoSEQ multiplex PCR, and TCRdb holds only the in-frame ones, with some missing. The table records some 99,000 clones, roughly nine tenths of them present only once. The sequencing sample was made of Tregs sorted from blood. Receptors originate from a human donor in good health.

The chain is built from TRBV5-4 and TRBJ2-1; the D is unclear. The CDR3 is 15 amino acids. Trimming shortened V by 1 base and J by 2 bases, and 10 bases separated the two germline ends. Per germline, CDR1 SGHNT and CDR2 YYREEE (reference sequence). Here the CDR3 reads CASSLSLGTYNEQFF. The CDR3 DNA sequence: TGTGCCAGCAGCTTGAGCTTAGGGACCTACAATGAGCAGTTCTTC.

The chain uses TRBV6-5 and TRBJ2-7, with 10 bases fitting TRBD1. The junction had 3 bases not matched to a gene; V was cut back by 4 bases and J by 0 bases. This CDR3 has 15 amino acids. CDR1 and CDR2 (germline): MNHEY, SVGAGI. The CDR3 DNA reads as TGTGCCAGCAGTTCGTGGGACAGGGGCTCCTACGAGCAGTACTTC. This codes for CASSSWDRGSYEQYF.

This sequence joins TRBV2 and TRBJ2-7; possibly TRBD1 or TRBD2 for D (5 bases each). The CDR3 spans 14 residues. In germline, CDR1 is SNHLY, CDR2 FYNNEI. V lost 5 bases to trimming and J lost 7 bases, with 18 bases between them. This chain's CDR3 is CASSFTLGVREQYF. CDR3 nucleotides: TGTGCCAGCAGTTTTACACTGGGGGTGCGAGAGCAGTACTTC.

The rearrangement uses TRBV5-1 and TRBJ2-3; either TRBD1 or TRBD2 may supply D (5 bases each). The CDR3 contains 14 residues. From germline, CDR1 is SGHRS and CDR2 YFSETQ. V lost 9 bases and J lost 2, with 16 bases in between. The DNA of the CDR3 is TGCGCCATCCGCCGGGACCCCAACACAGATACGCAGTATTTT. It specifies CAIRRDPNTDTQYF.

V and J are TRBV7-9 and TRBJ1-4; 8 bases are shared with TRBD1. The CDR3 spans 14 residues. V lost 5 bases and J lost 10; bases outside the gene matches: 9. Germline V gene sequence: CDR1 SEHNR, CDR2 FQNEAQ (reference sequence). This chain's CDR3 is CASSLGQGYAKLFF. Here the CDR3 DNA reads TGTGCCAGCAGCCTAGGACAGGGTTACGCAAAACTGTTTTTT.

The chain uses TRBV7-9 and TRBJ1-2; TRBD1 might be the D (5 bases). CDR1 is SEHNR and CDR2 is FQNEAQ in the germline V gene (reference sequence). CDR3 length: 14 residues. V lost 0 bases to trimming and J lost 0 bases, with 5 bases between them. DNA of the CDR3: TGTGCCAGCAGCTTAGCAGGGGCTAACTATGGCTACACCTTC. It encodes CASSLAGANYGYTF.

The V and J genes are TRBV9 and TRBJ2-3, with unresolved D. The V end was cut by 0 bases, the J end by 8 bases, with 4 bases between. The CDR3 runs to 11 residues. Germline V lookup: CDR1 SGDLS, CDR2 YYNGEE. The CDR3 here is CASSVAGTQYF. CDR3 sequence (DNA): TGTGCCAGCAGCGTAGCCGGTACGCAGTATTTT.

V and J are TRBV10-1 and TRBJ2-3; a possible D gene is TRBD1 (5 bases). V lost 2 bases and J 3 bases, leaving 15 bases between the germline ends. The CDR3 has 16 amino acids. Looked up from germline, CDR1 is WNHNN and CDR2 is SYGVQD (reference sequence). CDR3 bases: TGCGCCAGCAGTGAGAGACAGATGGGAAGGACAGATACGCAGTATTTT. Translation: CASSERQMGRTDTQYF.

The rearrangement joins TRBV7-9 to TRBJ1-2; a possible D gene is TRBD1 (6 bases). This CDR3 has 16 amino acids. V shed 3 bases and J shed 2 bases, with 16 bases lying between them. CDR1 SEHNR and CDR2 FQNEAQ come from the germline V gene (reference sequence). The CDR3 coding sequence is TGTGCCAGCAGCTTTTCGTCCAGGGGACTCAACTATGGCTACACCTTC. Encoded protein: CASSFSSRGLNYGYTF.

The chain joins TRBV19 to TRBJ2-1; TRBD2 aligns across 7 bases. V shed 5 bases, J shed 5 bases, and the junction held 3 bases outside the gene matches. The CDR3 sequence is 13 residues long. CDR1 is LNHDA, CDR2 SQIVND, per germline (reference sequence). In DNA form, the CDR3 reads TGTGCCAGTAGTCGTCGGGAGGACAATGAGCAGTTCTTC. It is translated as CASSRREDNEQFF. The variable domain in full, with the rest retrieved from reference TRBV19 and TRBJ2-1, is DGGITQSPKYLFRKEGQNVTLSCEQNLNHDAMYWYRQDPGQGLRLIYYSQIVNDFQKGDIAEGYSVSREKKESFPLTVTSAQKNPTAFYLCASSRREDNEQFFGPGTRLTVL.

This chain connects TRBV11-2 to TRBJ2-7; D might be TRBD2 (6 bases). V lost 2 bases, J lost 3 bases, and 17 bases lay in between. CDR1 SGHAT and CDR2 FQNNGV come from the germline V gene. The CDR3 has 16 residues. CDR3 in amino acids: CASSLLGGGLHYEQYF. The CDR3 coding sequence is TGTGCCAGCAGCTTACTGGGGGGAGGCCTACACTACGAGCAGTACTTC.

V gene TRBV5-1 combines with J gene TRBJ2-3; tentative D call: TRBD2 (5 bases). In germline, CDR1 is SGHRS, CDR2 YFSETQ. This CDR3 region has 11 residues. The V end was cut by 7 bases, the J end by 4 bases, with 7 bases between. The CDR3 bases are TGCGCCAGCGGGAGTCCAGATACGCAGTATTTT. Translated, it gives CASGSPDTQYF.

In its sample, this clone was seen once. This CDR3 reads CASSTQGITDTQYF. CDR3 coding DNA: TGTGCCAGTAGTACACAGGGTATCACAGATACGCAGTATTTT. The gene calls are TRBV19 and TRBJ2-3; D is perhaps TRBD1 (6 bases). Per the germline V gene, CDR1 is LNHDA and CDR2 is SQIVND (reference sequence). V was clipped by 4 bases and J by 2 bases, with 10 bases between them. CDR3 length: 14 amino acids.

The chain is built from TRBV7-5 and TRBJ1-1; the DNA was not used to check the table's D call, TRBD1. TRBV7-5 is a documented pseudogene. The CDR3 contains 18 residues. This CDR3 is CARSLVDGTGKLDTEAFF. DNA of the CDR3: TGTGCCAGAAGCTTAGTAGATGGGACAGGGAAATTGGACACTGAAGCTTTCTTT.

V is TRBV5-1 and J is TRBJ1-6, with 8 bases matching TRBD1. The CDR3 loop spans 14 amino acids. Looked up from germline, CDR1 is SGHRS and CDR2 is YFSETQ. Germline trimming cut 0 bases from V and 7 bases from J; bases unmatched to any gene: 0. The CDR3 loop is CASSLDRGNSPLHF. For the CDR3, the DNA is TGCGCCAGCAGCTTGGACAGGGGGAATTCACCCCTCCACTTT.

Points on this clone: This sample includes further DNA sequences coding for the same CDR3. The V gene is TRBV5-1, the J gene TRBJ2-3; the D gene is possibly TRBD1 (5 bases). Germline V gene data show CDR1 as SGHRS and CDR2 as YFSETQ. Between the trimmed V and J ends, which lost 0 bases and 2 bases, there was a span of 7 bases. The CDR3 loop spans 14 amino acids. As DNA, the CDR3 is TGCGCCAGCAGCTTGGGACAGACCACAGATACGCAGTATTTT. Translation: CASSLGQTTDTQYF.

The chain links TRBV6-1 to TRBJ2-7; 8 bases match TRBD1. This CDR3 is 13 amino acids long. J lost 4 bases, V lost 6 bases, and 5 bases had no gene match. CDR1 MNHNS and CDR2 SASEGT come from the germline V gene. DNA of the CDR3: TGTGCCAGCAGATTGACAGGGGATTACGAGCAGTACTTC. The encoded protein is CASRLTGDYEQYF.

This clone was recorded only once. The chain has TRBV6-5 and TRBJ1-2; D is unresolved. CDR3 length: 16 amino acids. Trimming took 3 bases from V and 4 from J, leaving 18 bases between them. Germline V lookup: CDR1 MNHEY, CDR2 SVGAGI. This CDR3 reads CASSYGRHPSSYGYTF. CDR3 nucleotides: TGTGCCAGCAGTTATGGCAGGCACCCTTCCTCCTATGGCTACACCTTC.

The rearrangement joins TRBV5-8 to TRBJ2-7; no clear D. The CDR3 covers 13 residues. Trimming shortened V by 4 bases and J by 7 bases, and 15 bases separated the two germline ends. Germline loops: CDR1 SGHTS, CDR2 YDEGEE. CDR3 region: CASSINRLGEQYF. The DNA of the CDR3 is TGTGCCAGCAGCATCAATAGGTTAGGGGAGCAGTACTTC.

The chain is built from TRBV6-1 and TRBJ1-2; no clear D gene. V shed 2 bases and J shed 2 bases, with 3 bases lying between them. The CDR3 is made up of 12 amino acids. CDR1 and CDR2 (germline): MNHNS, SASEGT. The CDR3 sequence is CASSELNYGYTF. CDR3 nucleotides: TGTGCCAGCAGTGAATTGAACTATGGCTACACCTTC.

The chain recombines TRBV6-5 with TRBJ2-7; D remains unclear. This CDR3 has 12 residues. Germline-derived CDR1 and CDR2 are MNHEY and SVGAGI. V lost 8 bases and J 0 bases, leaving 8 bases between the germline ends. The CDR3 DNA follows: TGTGCCAGCGAGGCGGACTCCTACGAGCAGTACTTC. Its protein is CASEADSYEQYF.

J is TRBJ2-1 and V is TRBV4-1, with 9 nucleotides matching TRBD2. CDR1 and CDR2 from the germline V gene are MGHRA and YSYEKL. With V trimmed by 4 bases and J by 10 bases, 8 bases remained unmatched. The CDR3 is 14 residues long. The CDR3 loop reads CASSPLIAGVEQFF. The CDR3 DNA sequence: TGCGCCAGCAGCCCACTCATAGCGGGAGTAGAGCAGTTCTTC.

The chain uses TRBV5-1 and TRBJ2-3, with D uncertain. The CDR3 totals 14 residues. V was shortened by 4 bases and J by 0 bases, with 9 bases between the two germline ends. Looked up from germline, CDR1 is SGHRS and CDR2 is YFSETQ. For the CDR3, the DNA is TGCGCCAGCAGCCGGGCCCGGAGCACAGATACGCAGTATTTT. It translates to CASSRARSTDTQYF.

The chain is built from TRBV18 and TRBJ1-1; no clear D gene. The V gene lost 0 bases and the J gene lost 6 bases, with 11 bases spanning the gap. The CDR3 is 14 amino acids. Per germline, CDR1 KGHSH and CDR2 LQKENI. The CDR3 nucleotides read TGTGCCAGCTCACCACCTGGTATTGGCGCTGAAGCTTTCTTT. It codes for CASSPPGIGAEAFF.

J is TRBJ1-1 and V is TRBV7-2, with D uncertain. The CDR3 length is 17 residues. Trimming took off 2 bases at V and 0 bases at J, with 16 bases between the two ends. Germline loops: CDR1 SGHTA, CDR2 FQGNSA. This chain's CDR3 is CASSLKLIPSMNTEAFF. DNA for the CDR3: TGTGCCAGCAGCTTAAAATTAATCCCGTCTATGAACACTGAAGCTTTCTTT.

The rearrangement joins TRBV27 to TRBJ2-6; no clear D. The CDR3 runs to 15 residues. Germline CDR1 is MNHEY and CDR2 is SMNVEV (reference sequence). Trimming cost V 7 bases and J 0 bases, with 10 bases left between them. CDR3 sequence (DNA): TGTGCCAGCACCAGACTTAGCTCTGGGGCCAACGTCCTGACTTTC. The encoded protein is CASTRLSSGANVLTF.

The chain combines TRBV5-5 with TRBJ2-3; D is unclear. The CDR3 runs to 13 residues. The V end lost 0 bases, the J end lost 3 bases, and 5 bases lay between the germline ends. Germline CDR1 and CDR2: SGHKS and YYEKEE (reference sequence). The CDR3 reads CASSLEETDTQYF. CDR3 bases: TGTGCCAGCAGCTTGGAGGAGACAGATACGCAGTATTTT. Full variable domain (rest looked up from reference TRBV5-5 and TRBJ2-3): DAGVTQSPTHLIKTRGQQVTLRCSPISGHKSVSWYQQVLGQGPQFIFQYYEKEERGRGNFPDRFSARQFPNYSSELNVNALLLGDSALYLCASSLEETDTQYFGPGTRLTVL.

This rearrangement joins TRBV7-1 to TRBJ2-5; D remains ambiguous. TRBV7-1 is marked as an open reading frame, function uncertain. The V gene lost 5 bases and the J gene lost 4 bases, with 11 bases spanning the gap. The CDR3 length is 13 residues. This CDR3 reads CASSVGPVETQYF. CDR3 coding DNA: TGTGCCAGCAGCGTTGGACCCGTAGAGACCCAGTACTTC.

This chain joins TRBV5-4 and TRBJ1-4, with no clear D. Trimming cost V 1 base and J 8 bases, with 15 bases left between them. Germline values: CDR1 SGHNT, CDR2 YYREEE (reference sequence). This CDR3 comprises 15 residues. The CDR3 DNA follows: TGTGCCAGCAGCTTGAGTACAGACGGTTACGAAAAACTGTTTTTT. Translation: CASSLSTDGYEKLFF.

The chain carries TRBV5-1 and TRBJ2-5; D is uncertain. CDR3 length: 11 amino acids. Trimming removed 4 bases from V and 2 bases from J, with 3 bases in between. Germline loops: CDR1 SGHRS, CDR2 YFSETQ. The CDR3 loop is CASSTQETQYF. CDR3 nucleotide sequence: TGCGCCAGCAGCACACAAGAGACCCAGTACTTC.